These 14 T cell receptor beta chains were sequenced from one sample in a study of spatial heterogeneity in lung cancer. Time point here: sample taken at primary tumor resection. From the 5' RACE reads, TCRdb called clonotypes with MiXCR, one entry per CDR3 protein. The profile shows about 61,000 distinct CDR3 sequences, about 6.6% of them singletons. This sample comprised PBMCs, obtained at surgery. The receptors shown here come from a female donor with early-stage non-small cell lung cancer.

This clonotype was found many times. The J gene is TRBJ1-3, the V gene TRBV28; no clear D gene. CDR3 length: 14 residues. CDR1 and CDR2 (germline): MDHEN, SYDVKM. The V gene lost 8 bases and the J gene lost 0 bases, with 11 bases spanning the gap. CDR3 coding DNA: TGTGCCAGCCGATGGCGCAACTCTGGAAACACCATATATTTT. Translated, it gives CASRWRNSGNTIYF.

This clonotype has a count of ten or more. The V gene is TRBV5-1, the J gene TRBJ2-1, with 7 bases lining up with TRBD2. With V trimmed by 2 bases and J by 6 bases, 2 bases remained unmatched. Germline values: CDR1 SGHRS, CDR2 YFSETQ. The CDR3 sequence is 13 residues long. This CDR3 is CASSLTSANEQFF. CDR3 DNA sequence: TGCGCCAGCAGCTTAACTAGCGCCAATGAGCAGTTCTTC.

This clonotype was observed at least ten times. This sequence joins TRBV5-1 and TRBJ2-5; D may be TRBD2 (5 bases). CDR3 size: 14 residues. Trimming left V 0 bases short and J 4 bases short, with 10 bases between. Looked up from germline, CDR1 is SGHRS and CDR2 is YFSETQ. CDR3 DNA sequence: TGCGCCAGCAGCTTGGTGCAAGAGGGAGAGACCCAGTACTTC. Translated, it gives CASSLVQEGETQYF.

This clonotype was counted at least ten times. The chain employs TRBV12-3 or TRBV12-4 and TRBJ1-3; the D gene is possibly TRBD1 (5 bases). CDR3 size: 15 residues. V was clipped by 1 base and J by 8 bases, with 15 bases between them. The CDR3 DNA follows: TGTGCCAGCAGTTTAGGGTCAGGGACTCGGGACACCATATATTTT. Its translation: CASSLGSGTRDTIYF.

Notes on this clonotype: A much larger clone lies one base from this, so it may be a read error. The chain employs TRBV5-1 and TRBJ1-5, with TRBD1 as a possible D gene (5 bases). The CDR3 is 14 residues long. CDR1 is SGHRS and CDR2 is YFSETQ in the germline V gene. V lost 4 bases, J lost 3 bases, and 11 bases lay in between. The CDR3 region has the DNA TGCGCCAGCAGCCGGGACGGAGACAATCAGCCCCAGCATTTT. This gives the protein CASSRDGDNQPQHF.

This clonotype occurred many times. The chain uses TRBV24-1 and TRBJ2-7; no definite D call. The CDR3 length is 14 residues. CDR1 KGHDR and CDR2 SFDVKD come from the germline V gene. Trimming left V 3 bases short and J 2 bases short, with 10 bases between. CDR3 coding DNA: TGTGCCACCAGTGATACCCGGATAGCCTACGAGCAGTACTTC. Protein: CATSDTRIAYEQYF.

This chain uses TRBV6-6 with TRBJ2-3, with 11 bases aligning to TRBD2. V gave up 4 bases and J gave up 2 bases; unmatched junction bases: 5. Germline CDR1 is MNHNY and CDR2 is SVGAGI (reference sequence). This CDR3 comprises 16 residues. CDR3 sequence: CASSSLSGRATDTQYF. The CDR3 DNA follows: TGTGCCAGCAGTTCACTTAGCGGGAGGGCCACAGATACGCAGTATTTT.

This chain links TRBV4-1 with TRBJ2-5, with D possibly matching TRBD2 (5 bases). The V gene lost 0 bases and the J gene lost 2 bases, with 13 bases spanning the gap. Germline lookup yields CDR1 MGHRA and CDR2 YSYEKL. The CDR3 has 16 amino acids. The DNA of the CDR3 is TGCGCCAGCAGCCAAGATTTGGGGAGCGATCAAGAGACCCAGTACTTC. This sequence encodes CASSQDLGSDQETQYF.

The rearrangement links TRBV6-5 to TRBJ1-1, with TRBD1 as a possible D gene (6 bases). The CDR3 sequence is 14 residues long. The germline CDR1 and CDR2 sequences are MNHEY and SVGAGI. Between the trimmed V and J ends, which lost 7 bases and 4 bases, there was a span of 16 bases. The CDR3 loop is CASTKPGVATEAFF. CDR3 bases: TGTGCCAGCACTAAACCAGGGGTAGCCACTGAAGCTTTCTTT.

This chain connects TRBV27 to TRBJ2-7; D might be TRBD2 (6 bases). Germline-derived CDR1 and CDR2 are MNHEY and SMNVEV (reference sequence). CDR3 length: 14 amino acids. V lost 7 bases and J 4 bases, leaving 17 bases between the germline ends. CDR3 sequence (DNA): TGTGCCAGCACCTCCAGACTAGGGGAGTACGAGCAGTACTTC. It translates to CASTSRLGEYEQYF.

This clonotype was found a few times. The rearrangement links TRBV15 to TRBJ1-3, with 7 bases matching TRBD1. The trim removed 10 bases at V and 3 bases at J, leaving 3 bases unmatched. The length of the CDR3 is 12 residues. Germline CDR1 reads LNHNV; CDR2 reads YYDKDF (reference sequence). The DNA for the CDR3 is TGTGCCAGCGGGACAGTTGGAAACACCATATATTTT. Translated: CASGTVGNTIYF.

The table lists this clonotype with many counts. This chain connects TRBV2 to TRBJ1-4; D is ambiguous. This CDR3 contains 14 residues. V dropped 9 bases and J dropped 0 bases, with 11 bases sitting between them. The V gene's germline CDR1 is SNHLY and CDR2 FYNNEI. The CDR3 region is CASSKTSTNEKLFF. DNA for the CDR3: TGTGCCAGTAGTAAGACGTCAACTAATGAAAAACTGTTTTTT. Full variable domain (remainder filled in from reference TRBV2 and TRBJ1-4): EPEVTQTPSHQVTQMGQEVILRCVPISNHLYFYWYRQILGQKVEFLVSFYNNEISEKSEIFDDQFSVERPDGSNFTLKIRSTKLEDSAMYFCASSKTSTNEKLFFGSGTQLSVL.

This clonotype was seen ten or more times. This chain joins TRBV19 and TRBJ2-2; D remains unclear. Looked up from germline, CDR1 is LNHDA and CDR2 is SQIVND (reference sequence). V shed 7 bases and J shed 4 bases, with 7 bases lying between them. This CDR3 region has 12 residues. CDR3 region: CASNRVTGELFF. For the CDR3, the DNA is TGTGCCAGTAATCGGGTCACCGGGGAGCTGTTTTTT.

Ten or more counts support this clonotype. The V call is TRBV12-3 or TRBV12-4, the J call TRBJ2-1, with 13 bases aligning to TRBD2. The CDR3 has 15 residues. Trimming at V came to 6 bases and at J to 7 bases, leaving 6 bases not matched to a gene. The CDR3 region has the DNA TGTGCCAGCAGACCCGGGACTAGCGGGGTGAATGAGCAGTTCTTC. This gives the protein CASRPGTSGVNEQFF.